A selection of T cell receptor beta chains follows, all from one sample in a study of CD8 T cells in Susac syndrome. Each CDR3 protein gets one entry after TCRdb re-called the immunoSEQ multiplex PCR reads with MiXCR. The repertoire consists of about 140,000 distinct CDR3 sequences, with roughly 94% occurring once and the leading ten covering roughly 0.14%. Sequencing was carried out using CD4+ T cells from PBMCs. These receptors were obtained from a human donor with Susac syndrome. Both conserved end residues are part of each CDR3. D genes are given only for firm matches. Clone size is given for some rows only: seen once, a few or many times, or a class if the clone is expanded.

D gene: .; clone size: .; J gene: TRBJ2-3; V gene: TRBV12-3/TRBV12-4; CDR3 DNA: TGTGCCAGCAGTTTAGTCAGGGGCGGTACAGATACGCAGTATTTT; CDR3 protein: CASSLVRGGTDTQYF
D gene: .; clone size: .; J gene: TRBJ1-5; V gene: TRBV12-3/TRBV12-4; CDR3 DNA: TGTGCCAGCAGTTTAAGGCAAGGCGGAGGTCAGCCCCAGCATTTT; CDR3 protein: CASSLRQGGGQPQHF
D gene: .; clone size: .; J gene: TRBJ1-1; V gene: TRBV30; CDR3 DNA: TGTGCCTGGAGTGGTCAGCGGGGAGGCGACACTGAAGCTTTCTTT; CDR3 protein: CAWSGQRGGDTEAFF
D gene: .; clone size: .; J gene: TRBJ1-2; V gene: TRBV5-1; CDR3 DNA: TGCGCCAGCAGCGCGGACAGTCATGGCTACACCTTC; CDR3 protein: CASSADSHGYTF
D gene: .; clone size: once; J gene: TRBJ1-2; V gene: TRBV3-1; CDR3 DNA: TGTGCCAGCAGCCAAGAGAGGGGTGGCTACACCTTC; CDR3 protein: CASSQERGGYTF
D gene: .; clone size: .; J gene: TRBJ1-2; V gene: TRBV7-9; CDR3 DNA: TGTGCCTCGAAAAACAGCGGGCGCTCTCGGGGCTACACCTTC; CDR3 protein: CASKNSGRSRGYTF
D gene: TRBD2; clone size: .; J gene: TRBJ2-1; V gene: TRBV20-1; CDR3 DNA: TGCAGTGCTAGACTAGCGGGAACCAATGAGCAGTTCTTC; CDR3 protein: CSARLAGTNEQFF
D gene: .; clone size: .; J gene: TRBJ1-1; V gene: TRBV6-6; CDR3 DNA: TGTGCCAGCAAGGGTGGGGCAGGGGAAGCTGAAGCTTTCTTT; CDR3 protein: CASKGGAGEAEAFF
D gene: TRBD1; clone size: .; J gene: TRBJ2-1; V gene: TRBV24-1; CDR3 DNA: TGTGCCACCAGTGAGTCAGGGGGCTCTAATGAGCAGTTCTTC; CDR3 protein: CATSESGGSNEQFF
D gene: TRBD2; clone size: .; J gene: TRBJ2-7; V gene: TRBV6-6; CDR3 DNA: TGTGCCAGCAGCCAAACTAGCGGGGGAACCTACGAGCAGTACTTC; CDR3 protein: CASSQTSGGTYEQYF
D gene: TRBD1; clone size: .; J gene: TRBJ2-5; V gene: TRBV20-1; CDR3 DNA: TGCAGTGCTGGGACAGGGCCGGGGGAGACCCAGTACTTC; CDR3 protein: CSAGTGPGETQYF
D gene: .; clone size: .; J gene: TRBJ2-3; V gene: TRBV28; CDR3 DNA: TGTGCCAGCAGTTTACCCGGAGCGGTAGGAGGATCAGATACGCAGTATTTT; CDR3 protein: CASSLPGAVGGSDTQYF
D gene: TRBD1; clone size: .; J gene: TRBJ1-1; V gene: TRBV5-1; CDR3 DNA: TGCGCCAGCAGCTTGAGTACAGGGGATGTCGCTTTCTTT; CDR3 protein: CASSLSTGDVAFF
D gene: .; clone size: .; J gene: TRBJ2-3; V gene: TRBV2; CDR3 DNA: TGTGCCAGCAGGTGGGCAACGGATACGCAGTATTTT; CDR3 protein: CASRWATDTQYF
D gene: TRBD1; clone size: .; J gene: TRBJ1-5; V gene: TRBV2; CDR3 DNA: TGTGCCAGCAGTCAGCTACAGGGGGTAAATCAGCCCCAGCATTTT; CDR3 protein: CASSQLQGVNQPQHF
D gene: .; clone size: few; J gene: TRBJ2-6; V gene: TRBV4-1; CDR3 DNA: TGCGCCAGCAGCCGGGACTTCAGCGTCCTGACTTTC; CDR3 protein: CASSRDFSVLTF
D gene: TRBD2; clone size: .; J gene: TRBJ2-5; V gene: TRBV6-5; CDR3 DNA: TGTGCCAGCAGTTACGGGACGGCTCTAGCGGCGGCGGGGACCCAGTACTTC; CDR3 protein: CASSYGTALAAAGTQYF
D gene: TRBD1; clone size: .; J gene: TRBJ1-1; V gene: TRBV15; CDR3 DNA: TGTGCCACCAGCAGTGGGGACAGGGGGCTTAAAGCTTTCTTT; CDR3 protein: CATSSGDRGLKAFF
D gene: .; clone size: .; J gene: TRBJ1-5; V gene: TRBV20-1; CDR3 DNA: TGCAGTGCTACGCAGGACCAAGATCAGCCCCAGCATTTT; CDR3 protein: CSATQDQDQPQHF
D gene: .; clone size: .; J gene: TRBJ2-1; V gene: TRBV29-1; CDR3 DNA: TGCAGCGTGGAATTAGTAAACTCCTACAATGAGCAGTTCTTC; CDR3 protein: CSVELVNSYNEQFF
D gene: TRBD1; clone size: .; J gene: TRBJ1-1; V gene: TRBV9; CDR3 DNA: TGTGCCAGCAGCAGGGACAGGGACACTGAAGCTTTCTTT; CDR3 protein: CASSRDRDTEAFF
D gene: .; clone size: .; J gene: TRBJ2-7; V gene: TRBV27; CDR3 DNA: TGTGCCAGCAGTTGGGAGCCCAGGTACGAGCAGTACTTC; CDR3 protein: CASSWEPRYEQYF